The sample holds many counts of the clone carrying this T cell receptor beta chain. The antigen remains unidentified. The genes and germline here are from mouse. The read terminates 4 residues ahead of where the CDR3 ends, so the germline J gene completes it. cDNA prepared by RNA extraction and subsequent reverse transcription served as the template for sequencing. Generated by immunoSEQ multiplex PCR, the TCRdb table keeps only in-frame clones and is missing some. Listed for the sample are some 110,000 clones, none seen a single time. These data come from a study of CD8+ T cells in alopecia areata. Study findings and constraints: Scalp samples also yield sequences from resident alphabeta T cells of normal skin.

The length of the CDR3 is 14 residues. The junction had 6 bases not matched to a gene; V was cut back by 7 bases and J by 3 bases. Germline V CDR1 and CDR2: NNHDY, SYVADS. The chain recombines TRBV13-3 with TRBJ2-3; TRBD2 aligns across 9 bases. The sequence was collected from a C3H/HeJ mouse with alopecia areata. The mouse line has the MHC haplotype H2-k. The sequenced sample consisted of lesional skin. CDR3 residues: CASSAGGDAETLYF. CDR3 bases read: TGTGCCAGCTCTGCTGGGGGGGACGCAGAA.